This is a list of T cell receptor beta chains from one sample in a study of blood T cells in healthy people across ages. TCRdb used MiXCR to reprocess the 5' RACE reads, holding one entry per CDR3 protein. The sample yields around 1,100,000 distinct CDR3 sequences, around two fifths seen once. Sequenced: blood. These receptors were obtained from a man in his late teens or twenties in good health. The CDR3 runs from the conserved cysteine through the conserved F or W. The order of the fields is V gene, D gene, CDR3 length, J gene, clone size, CDR3 DNA, CDR3 protein. A D gene is named only where the DNA matches it firmly. Clone size appears in some rows only: once, few, many, or a class for an expanded clone.

V gene: TRBV20-1; D gene: .; CDR3 length: 15; J gene: TRBJ1-4; clone size: .; CDR3 DNA: TGCAGTGCTAGTATTCCGGGACGGCTTAATGAAAAACTGTTTTTT; CDR3 protein: CSASIPGRLNEKLFF
V gene: TRBV3-1; D gene: .; CDR3 length: 13; J gene: TRBJ2-5; clone size: .; CDR3 DNA: TGTGCCAGCAGCCAGAGTGATGGGGAGACCCAGTACTTC; CDR3 protein: CASSQSDGETQYF
V gene: TRBV9; D gene: .; CDR3 length: 14; J gene: TRBJ2-7; clone size: .; CDR3 DNA: TGTGCCAGCAGCGTAACCGTTGCCACCTACGAGCAGTACTTC; CDR3 protein: CASSVTVATYEQYF
V gene: TRBV2; D gene: TRBD2; CDR3 length: 14; J gene: TRBJ2-3; clone size: .; CDR3 DNA: TGTGCCGGCATGGGGGGGGTGAGCACAGATACGCAGTATTTT; CDR3 protein: CAGMGGVSTDTQYF
V gene: TRBV23-1; D gene: .; CDR3 length: 18; J gene: TRBJ2-3; clone size: few; CDR3 DNA: TGCGCCAGCAGTCCCCCTCGGACAAAGCCGGGCCGCACAGATACGCAGTATTTT; CDR3 protein: CASSPPRTKPGRTDTQYF
V gene: TRBV29-1; D gene: .; CDR3 length: 14; J gene: TRBJ2-7; clone size: few; CDR3 DNA: TGCAGCGTTGAAGCCACTTTAACCTACAATGAGCAGTACTTC; CDR3 protein: CSVEATLTYNEQYF
V gene: TRBV2; D gene: .; CDR3 length: 14; J gene: TRBJ1-5; clone size: many; CDR3 DNA: TGTGCCAGCAGTGACAGGGGACCAAATCAGCCCCAGCATTTT; CDR3 protein: CASSDRGPNQPQHF
V gene: TRBV3-1; D gene: .; CDR3 length: 12; J gene: TRBJ2-2; clone size: few; CDR3 DNA: TGTGCCAGCAGGCAACACACCGGGGAGCTGTTTTTT; CDR3 protein: CASRQHTGELFF
V gene: TRBV15; D gene: .; CDR3 length: 17; J gene: TRBJ2-4; clone size: .; CDR3 DNA: TGTGCCACCAGCAGAGATCAGACAGCACTAGCCAAAAACATTCAGTACTTC; CDR3 protein: CATSRDQTALAKNIQYF
V gene: TRBV6-6; D gene: TRBD1; CDR3 length: 15; J gene: TRBJ1-2; clone size: .; CDR3 DNA: TGTGCCAGCAGTTCGCGACAGGGACGATCCGGTGGCTACACCTTC; CDR3 protein: CASSSRQGRSGGYTF
V gene: TRBV2; D gene: .; CDR3 length: 15; J gene: TRBJ2-4; clone size: many; CDR3 DNA: TGTGCCAGCAGAGGCGAGGTACTAGCCAAAAACATTCAGTACTTC; CDR3 protein: CASRGEVLAKNIQYF
V gene: TRBV20-1; D gene: TRBD1; CDR3 length: 15; J gene: TRBJ1-4; clone size: many; CDR3 DNA: TGCAGTGCCGGGACAGGGCTAACAACTAATGAAAAACTGTTTTTT; CDR3 protein: CSAGTGLTTNEKLFF
V gene: TRBV7-2; D gene: .; CDR3 length: 13; J gene: TRBJ1-5; clone size: .; CDR3 DNA: TGTGCCGGCAGCTTCGACAGCGACCGGCCCCAGCATTTT; CDR3 protein: CAGSFDSDRPQHF
V gene: TRBV4-1; D gene: .; CDR3 length: 13; J gene: TRBJ2-7; clone size: .; CDR3 DNA: TGCGCCAGCAGCCAAGAGGGGTTCTACGAGCAGTACTTC; CDR3 protein: CASSQEGFYEQYF
V gene: TRBV29-1; D gene: .; CDR3 length: 15; J gene: TRBJ2-4; clone size: many; CDR3 DNA: TGCAGCGTGGGGAAAGCGGGCGAAGCCAAAAACATTCAGTACTTC; CDR3 protein: CSVGKAGEAKNIQYF
V gene: TRBV20-1; D gene: .; CDR3 length: 12; J gene: TRBJ1-1; clone size: .; CDR3 DNA: TGCAGTGCTGGAAAGGGGGGTCCTGAAGCTTTCTTT; CDR3 protein: CSAGKGGPEAFF
V gene: TRBV11-2; D gene: .; CDR3 length: 14; J gene: TRBJ2-3; clone size: .; CDR3 DNA: TGTGCCAGCAGCTTTTTTCTGGACACAGATACGCAGTATTTT; CDR3 protein: CASSFFLDTDTQYF
V gene: TRBV25-1; D gene: .; CDR3 length: 14; J gene: TRBJ1-1; clone size: .; CDR3 DNA: TGTGCCAGCAGTGAATGGGTGGAGGGAACTGAAGCTTTCTTT; CDR3 protein: CASSEWVEGTEAFF
V gene: TRBV6-6; D gene: .; CDR3 length: 13; J gene: TRBJ1-2; clone size: many; CDR3 DNA: TGTGCCAGCAGTTCCGGGGGAGACTATGGCTACACCTTC; CDR3 protein: CASSSGGDYGYTF
V gene: TRBV7-2; D gene: .; CDR3 length: 15; J gene: TRBJ2-7; clone size: many; CDR3 DNA: TGTGCCAGCAGCTTAATCCAGGGGGGCTCCTACGAGCAGTACTTC; CDR3 protein: CASSLIQGGSYEQYF
V gene: TRBV29-1; D gene: .; CDR3 length: 11; J gene: TRBJ1-2; clone size: few; CDR3 DNA: TGCAGCGTCCATTGGGACTATGGCTACACCTTC; CDR3 protein: CSVHWDYGYTF
V gene: TRBV10-3; D gene: .; CDR3 length: 18; J gene: TRBJ2-7; clone size: .; CDR3 DNA: TGTGCCATCAGTGAGGTATTTACCGGGACTGCACTTTCCTACGAGCAGTACTTC; CDR3 protein: CAISEVFTGTALSYEQYF
V gene: TRBV29-1; D gene: .; CDR3 length: 12; J gene: TRBJ1-5; clone size: .; CDR3 DNA: TGCAGCGTACAGGGTCCCGACCAGCCCCAGCATTTT; CDR3 protein: CSVQGPDQPQHF
V gene: TRBV10-3; D gene: TRBD2; CDR3 length: 15; J gene: TRBJ2-2; clone size: once; CDR3 DNA: TGTGCCATCAGTGGACTAGCGGGGGACACCGGGGAGCTGTTTTTT; CDR3 protein: CAISGLAGDTGELFF
V gene: TRBV10-2; D gene: .; CDR3 length: 13; J gene: TRBJ2-7; clone size: .; CDR3 DNA: TGCGCCAGCAACGCGGACAGAGGATACGAGCAGTACTTC; CDR3 protein: CASNADRGYEQYF
V gene: TRBV29-1; D gene: .; CDR3 length: 11; J gene: TRBJ2-5; clone size: many; CDR3 DNA: TGCAGCGGACTAGACACGGAGACCCAGTACTTC; CDR3 protein: CSGLDTETQYF
V gene: TRBV6-6; D gene: TRBD1; CDR3 length: 13; J gene: TRBJ1-2; clone size: few; CDR3 DNA: TGTGCCAGCAGTTACCAGGGGGACTATGGCTACACCTTC; CDR3 protein: CASSYQGDYGYTF
V gene: TRBV18; D gene: .; CDR3 length: 16; J gene: TRBJ1-1; clone size: .; CDR3 DNA: TGTGCCAGCTCACCAGGGCAGGGGCCTATGAACACTGAAGCTTTCTTT; CDR3 protein: CASSPGQGPMNTEAFF
V gene: TRBV12-3/TRBV12-4; D gene: .; CDR3 length: 13; J gene: TRBJ2-7; clone size: .; CDR3 DNA: TGTGCCAGCAGTCGGACTACCTCCTACGAGCAGTACTTC; CDR3 protein: CASSRTTSYEQYF
V gene: TRBV20-1; D gene: .; CDR3 length: 13; J gene: TRBJ1-2; clone size: few; CDR3 DNA: TGCAGTGCTAGAGACGAGGCTAGGGGTGGCTACACCTTC; CDR3 protein: CSARDEARGGYTF
V gene: TRBV24-1; D gene: .; CDR3 length: 11; J gene: TRBJ2-1; clone size: few; CDR3 DNA: TGTGCCACCAGTGCATACAATGAGCAGTTCTTC; CDR3 protein: CATSAYNEQFF
V gene: TRBV3-1; D gene: .; CDR3 length: 12; J gene: TRBJ2-1; clone size: few; CDR3 DNA: TGTGCCAGCAGCCAAGGTAAAGGACGGCAGTTCTTC; CDR3 protein: CASSQGKGRQFF
V gene: TRBV20-1; D gene: TRBD1; CDR3 length: 11; J gene: TRBJ1-2; clone size: .; CDR3 DNA: TGCAGTGCAAAGGACAGGGGGGGCTACACCTTC; CDR3 protein: CSAKDRGGYTF
V gene: TRBV28; D gene: .; CDR3 length: 13; J gene: TRBJ2-7; clone size: few; CDR3 DNA: TGTGCCAGCAGTACGGGCAGACCCTACGAGCAGTACTTC; CDR3 protein: CASSTGRPYEQYF
V gene: TRBV5-1; D gene: .; CDR3 length: 15; J gene: TRBJ2-3; clone size: many; CDR3 DNA: TGCGCCAGCAGCATGGAGGACCCTAGCACAGATACGCAGTATTTT; CDR3 protein: CASSMEDPSTDTQYF
V gene: TRBV25-1; D gene: .; CDR3 length: 18; J gene: TRBJ2-4; clone size: .; CDR3 DNA: TGTGCCAGCAGTGAATTTACCGGTCTGGACGACCTTTGGAACATTCAGTACTTC; CDR3 protein: CASSEFTGLDDLWNIQYF
V gene: TRBV28; D gene: .; CDR3 length: 15; J gene: TRBJ2-3; clone size: .; CDR3 DNA: TGTGCCAGCCGAACCTTGTGGGGGTCCACAGATACGCAGTATTTT; CDR3 protein: CASRTLWGSTDTQYF
V gene: TRBV20-1; D gene: .; CDR3 length: 15; J gene: TRBJ2-2; clone size: .; CDR3 DNA: TGCAGTGCTAGAGCGAGACAGTCGAACACCGGGGAGCTGTTTTTT; CDR3 protein: CSARARQSNTGELFF